A single sample is the source of the 11 T cell receptor beta chains below, sequenced in a study of blood T cell repertoires in COVID-19. TCRdb keeps only in-frame clones here, not all; method: immunoSEQ multiplex PCR. Of about 110,000 clones listed, less than 85% are singletons. Sequences were obtained from peripheral blood. Receptor source: a woman in her forties with acute or convalescent COVID-19.

The CDR3 bases are TGCGCCAGCAGGCCCCAGGGGTCCTACGAGCAGTACTTC. Its translation is CASRPQGSYEQYF. The chain is built from TRBV5-1 and TRBJ2-7; possible D gene TRBD1, 6 bases. Looked up from germline, CDR1 is SGHRS and CDR2 is YFSETQ. Trimming stripped 5 bases from V and 1 base from J, with 10 bases between. This CDR3 comprises 13 residues.

The V and J genes are TRBV6-5 and TRBJ2-1; D is ambiguous. Germline V lookup: CDR1 MNHEY, CDR2 SVGAGI. With 6 bases removed from V and 6 bases from J, the gap between germline ends came to 12 bases. This CDR3 contains 13 residues. The CDR3 DNA reads TGTGCCAGCAGAGAGCTAGGCTCCAATGAGCAGTTCTTC. Its protein product is CASRELGSNEQFF.

The J gene is TRBJ2-4, the V gene TRBV5-1, with 10 positions matching TRBD1. V was pared by 4 bases and J by 8 bases, with 9 bases of the junction left unmatched. CDR1 and CDR2 from the germline V gene are SGHRS and YFSETQ. The CDR3 runs to 15 residues. CDR3 protein: CASSKGTGEEDIQYF. The DNA of the CDR3 is TGCGCCAGCAGCAAAGGGACAGGGGAGGAGGACATTCAGTACTTC.

This rearrangement joins TRBV19 to TRBJ1-6; 9 nucleotides agree with TRBD1. The ends lost 4 bases at V and 9 bases at J; junction bases unmatched: 1. CDR3 length: 13 residues. Germline values: CDR1 LNHDA, CDR2 SQIVND (reference sequence). DNA for the CDR3: TGTGCCAGTAGTAGACAGGGGGGTTCACCCCTCCACTTT. This translates into CASSRQGGSPLHF.

V is TRBV15 and J is TRBJ1-5, with D hard to call. The CDR3 is made up of 13 amino acids. The V end lost 8 bases, the J end lost 0 bases, and 8 bases lay between the germline ends. Germline V lookup: CDR1 LNHNV, CDR2 YYDKDF (reference sequence). CDR3 amino acids: CATSGGSNQPQHF. DNA for the CDR3: TGTGCCACCTCTGGCGGTAGCAATCAGCCCCAGCATTTT.

The rearrangement uses TRBV12-3 or TRBV12-4 and TRBJ1-1; D unclear. The germline V and J ends were trimmed by 6 bases and 6 bases, with 11 bases remaining between them. This CDR3 contains 12 residues. The CDR3 nucleotides are TGTGCCAGCAGATTATCGGAGGCTGAAGCTTTCTTT. Its protein is CASRLSEAEAFF.

The gene calls are TRBV7-9 and TRBJ1-3, with a weak D call TRBD1 (5 bases). Germline V gene data show CDR1 as SEHNR and CDR2 as FQNEAQ (reference sequence). This CDR3 has 14 amino acids. The V end lost 3 bases, the J end lost 2 bases, and 8 bases lay between the germline ends. This CDR3 is CASSFGGTGNTIYF. The CDR3 DNA reads as TGTGCCAGCAGCTTCGGGGGTACTGGAAACACCATATATTTT. Filled out from reference TRBV7-9 and TRBJ1-3, the complete variable domain reads DTGVSQNPRHKITKRGQNVTFRCDPISEHNRLYWYRQTLGQGPEFLTYFQNEAQLEKSRLLSDRFSAERPKGSFSTLEIQRTEQGDSAMYLCASSFGGTGNTIYFGEGSWLTVV.

This chain uses TRBV19 with TRBJ1-5; 7 nucleotides agree with TRBD1. The V and J ends lost 10 bases and 0 bases, in that order; junction bases with no gene match: 9. The CDR3 totals 15 residues. Looked up from germline, CDR1 is LNHDA and CDR2 is SQIVND (reference sequence). CDR3 amino acids: CATHVGGYSNQPQHF. The CDR3 nucleotides are TGTGCCACTCACGTAGGGGGCTATAGCAATCAGCCCCAGCATTTT. Based on the CDR3 plus reference TRBV19 and TRBJ1-5, the full variable domain is DGGITQSPKYLFRKEGQNVTLSCEQNLNHDAMYWYRQDPGQGLRLIYYSQIVNDFQKGDIAEGYSVSREKKESFPLTVTSAQKNPTAFYLCATHVGGYSNQPQHFGDGTRLSIL.

The J gene is TRBJ2-3, the V gene TRBV29-1; no clear D gene. Looked up from germline, CDR1 is SQVTM and CDR2 is ANQGSEA. This CDR3 has 13 amino acids. Trimming removed 7 bases from V and 1 base from J, with 12 bases in between. CDR3 in DNA: TGCAGCGCCGCTGCGCAGGGCACAGATACGCAGTATTTT. Its translation: CSAAAQGTDTQYF.

The chain has TRBV5-1 and TRBJ2-6, with 7 nucleotides matching TRBD1. The CDR3 length is 16 residues. CDR1 SGHRS and CDR2 YFSETQ come from the germline V gene. With V trimmed by 2 bases and J by 0 bases, 2 bases remained unmatched. CDR3 bases: TGCGCCAGCAGCTTACAGGGGACCTCTGGGGCCAACGTCCTGACTTTC. This translates into CASSLQGTSGANVLTF.

The chain couples TRBV7-9 to TRBJ2-2, with D possibly TRBD1 on 6 matching bases. V was cut by 1 base and J by 1 base, with 7 bases left in between. Germline lookup yields CDR1 SEHNR and CDR2 FQNEAQ (reference sequence). This CDR3 contains 15 residues. The DNA of the CDR3 is TGTGCCAGCAGCTTAGTACAGGGGAACACCGGGGAGCTGTTTTTT. Translated, it gives CASSLVQGNTGELFF.